A few counts support the clone carrying this TCR beta chain. Sequencing used immunoSEQ multiplex PCR; TCRdb keeps in-frame clones, though not all of them. The top ten clones hold 1.1% to 1.5% of a sample with 100,000 to 150,000 clones, approximately 81% of them seen once. These data come from a study of blood T cell repertoires in COVID-19. About the study: The analysed material was cDNA or gDNA that came from T cells, B-cell-depleted T cells, or PBMCs.

Unmatched junction bases numbered 13, after V lost 4 bases and J lost 0 bases. The CDR3 sequence is 20 residues long. CDR1 and CDR2 from the germline V gene are WSHSY and SAAADI. The sample taken for sequencing was peripheral blood. The clonotype comes from a man aged 60-69 years with acute or convalescent COVID-19. The chain is built from TRBV10-2 and TRBJ2-1; 12 bases are a match to TRBD2. CDR3 protein: CASSGKTSGGGKSSYNEQFF. In DNA, the CDR3 is TGCGCCAGCAGTGGAAAGACTAGCGGGGGCGGAAAGAGCTCCTACAATGAGCAGTTCTTC.